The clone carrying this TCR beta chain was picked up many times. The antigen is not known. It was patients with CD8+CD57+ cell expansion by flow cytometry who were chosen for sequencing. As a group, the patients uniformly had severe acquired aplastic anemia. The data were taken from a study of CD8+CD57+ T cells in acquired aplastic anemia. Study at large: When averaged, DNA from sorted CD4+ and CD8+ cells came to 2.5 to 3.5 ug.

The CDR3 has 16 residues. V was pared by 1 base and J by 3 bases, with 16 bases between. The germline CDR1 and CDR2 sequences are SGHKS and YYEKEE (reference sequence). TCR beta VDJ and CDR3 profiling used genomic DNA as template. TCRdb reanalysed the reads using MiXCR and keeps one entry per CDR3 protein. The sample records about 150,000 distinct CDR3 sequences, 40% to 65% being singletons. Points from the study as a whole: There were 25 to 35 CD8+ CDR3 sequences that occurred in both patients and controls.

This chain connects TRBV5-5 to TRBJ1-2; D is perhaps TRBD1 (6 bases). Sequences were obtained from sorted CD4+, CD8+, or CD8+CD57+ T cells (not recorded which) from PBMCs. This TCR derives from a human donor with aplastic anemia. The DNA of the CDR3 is TGTGCCAGCAGCTTGCGGGCAGGGGCGGGGGACTATGGCTACACCTTC. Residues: CASSLRAGAGDYGYTF.